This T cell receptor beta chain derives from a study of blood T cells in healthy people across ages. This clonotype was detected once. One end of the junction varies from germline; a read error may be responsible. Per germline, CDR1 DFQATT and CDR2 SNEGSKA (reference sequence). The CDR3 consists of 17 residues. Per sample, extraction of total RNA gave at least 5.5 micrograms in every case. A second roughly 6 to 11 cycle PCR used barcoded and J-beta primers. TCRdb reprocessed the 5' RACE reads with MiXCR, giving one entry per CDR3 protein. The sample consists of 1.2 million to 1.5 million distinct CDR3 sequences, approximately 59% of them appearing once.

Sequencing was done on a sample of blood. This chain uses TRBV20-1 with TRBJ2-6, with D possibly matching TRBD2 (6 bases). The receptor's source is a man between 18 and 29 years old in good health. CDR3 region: CSASFGWGDSGANALTF. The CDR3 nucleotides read TGCAGTGCTAGCTTTGGCTGGGGGGACTCTGGGGCCAACGCCCTGACTTTC.